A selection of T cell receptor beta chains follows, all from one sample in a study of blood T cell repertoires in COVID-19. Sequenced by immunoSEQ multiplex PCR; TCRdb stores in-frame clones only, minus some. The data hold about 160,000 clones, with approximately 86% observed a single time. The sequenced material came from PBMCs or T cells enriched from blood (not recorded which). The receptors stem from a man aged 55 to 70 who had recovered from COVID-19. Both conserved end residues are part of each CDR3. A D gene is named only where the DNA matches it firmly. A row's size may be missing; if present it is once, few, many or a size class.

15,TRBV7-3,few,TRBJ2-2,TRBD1,CASSSTGGDTGELFF,TGTGCCAGCAGCTCGACAGGGGGAGACACCGGGGAGCTGTTTTTT
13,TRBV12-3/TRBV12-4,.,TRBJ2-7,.,CASTRSNLGEQYF,TGTGCCAGCACGAGGTCCAACCTGGGCGAGCAGTACTTC
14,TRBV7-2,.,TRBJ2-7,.,CASSLVGRSYEQYF,TGTGCCAGCAGCTTAGTTGGCCGCTCCTACGAGCAGTACTTC
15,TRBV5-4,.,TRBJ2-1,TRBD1,CASKPSGTGSNEQFF,TGTGCCAGCAAACCATCCGGGACAGGGTCCAATGAGCAGTTCTTC
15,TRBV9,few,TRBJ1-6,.,CASSGGQSFNSPLHF,TGTGCCAGCAGCGGAGGACAGTCTTTTAATTCACCCCTCCACTTT
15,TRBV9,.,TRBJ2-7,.,CASSYTSVQLHEQYF,TGTGCCAGCAGTTACACGAGCGTTCAGCTCCACGAGCAGTACTTC
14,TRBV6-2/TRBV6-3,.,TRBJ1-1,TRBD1,CASSFRDRGTEAFF,TGTGCCAGCAGTTTCCGGGACAGGGGCACTGAAGCTTTCTTT
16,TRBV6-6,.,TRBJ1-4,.,CASSWFSLGRYEKLFF,TGTGCCAGCAGTTGGTTCTCACTAGGCCGCTATGAAAAACTGTTTTTT
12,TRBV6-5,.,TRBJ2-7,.,CATMGLSYEQYF,TGTGCCACCATGGGGCTATCCTACGAGCAGTACTTC
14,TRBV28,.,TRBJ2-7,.,CASIETGRTYEQYF,TGTGCCAGCATTGAGACAGGGAGGACCTACGAGCAGTACTTC
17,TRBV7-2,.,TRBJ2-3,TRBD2,CASSLAIGLAAQDTQYF,TGTGCCAGCAGCTTAGCGATCGGACTAGCGGCCCAGGATACGCAGTATTTT
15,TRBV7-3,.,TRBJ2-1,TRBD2,CASSSRLAGNNEQFF,TGTGCCAGCAGCTCCCGACTAGCGGGAAACAATGAGCAGTTCTTC
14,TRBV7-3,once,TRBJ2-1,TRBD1,CASSTRDRYNEQFF,TGTGCCAGCAGCACCCGGGACAGGTACAATGAGCAGTTCTTC
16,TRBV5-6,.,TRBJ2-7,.,CASSRSGGLVSYEQYF,TGTGCCAGCAGCCGGTCCGGGGGGCTTGTGTCCTACGAGCAGTACTTC
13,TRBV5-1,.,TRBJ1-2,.,CASSLEQFYGYTF,TGCGCCAGCAGCTTGGAACAGTTCTATGGCTACACCTTC
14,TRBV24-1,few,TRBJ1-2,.,CATSDLQGTNGYTF,TGTGCCACCAGTGATCTCCAGGGGACCAATGGCTACACCTTC
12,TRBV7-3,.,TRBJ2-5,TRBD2,CASSLAGGYQYF,TGTGCCAGCAGCCTAGCGGGGGGGTACCAGTACTTC
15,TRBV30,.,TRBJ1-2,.,CAWSVSWEANYGYTF,TGTGCCTGGAGTGTATCGTGGGAGGCTAACTATGGCTACACCTTC
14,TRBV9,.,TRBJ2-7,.,CASSPRTTGYEQYF,TGTGCCAGCAGCCCCAGGACAACGGGCTACGAGCAGTACTTC
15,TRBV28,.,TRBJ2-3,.,CASSSLGGSTDTQYF,TGTGCCAGCAGTTCCCTCGGGGGTAGCACAGATACGCAGTATTTT
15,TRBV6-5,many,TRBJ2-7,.,CASSYRRGAGYEQYF,TGTGCCAGCAGTTACAGGCGGGGCGCGGGCTACGAGCAGTACTTC
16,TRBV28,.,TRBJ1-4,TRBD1,CASRSPGQGAGEKLFF,TGTGCCAGCAGATCTCCGGGACAGGGGGCTGGTGAAAAACTGTTTTTT
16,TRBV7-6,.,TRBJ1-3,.,CASSLSWQGTGNTIYF,TGTGCCAGCAGCTTAAGCTGGCAGGGAACTGGAAACACCATATATTTT
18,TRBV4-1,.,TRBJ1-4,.,CASSQDRRGGTTNEKLFF,TGCGCCAGCAGCCAAGATCGAAGGGGTGGGACAACGAATGAAAAACTGTTTTTT
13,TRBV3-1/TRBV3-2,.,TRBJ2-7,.,CASSQDTSAGRYF,TGTGCCAGCAGCCAAGATACTAGTGCTGGTCGGTACTTC
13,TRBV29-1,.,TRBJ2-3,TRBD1,CSVTWTGTDTQYF,TGCAGCGTAACTTGGACAGGGACAGATACGCAGTATTTT
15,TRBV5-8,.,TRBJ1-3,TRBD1,CASSRAGTGGNTIYF,TGTGCCAGCAGCCGGGCAGGGACAGGCGGAAACACCATATATTTT
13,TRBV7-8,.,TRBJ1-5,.,CASSLGAGQPQHF,TGTGCCAGCAGCTTAGGGGCAGGTCAGCCCCAGCATTTT
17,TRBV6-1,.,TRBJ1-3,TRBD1,CASRETIRQGTGNTIYF,TGTGCCAGCAGGGAAACCATTCGACAGGGCACTGGAAACACCATATATTTT
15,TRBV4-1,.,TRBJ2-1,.,CASGPPLTVYNEQFF,TGCGCCAGCGGGCCCCCCTTGACAGTCTACAATGAGCAGTTCTTC
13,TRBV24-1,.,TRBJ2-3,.,CATSDPVSSQQYF,TGTGCCACCAGTGACCCTGTAAGCTCCCAGCAGTATTTT
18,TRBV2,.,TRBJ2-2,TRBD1,CASSPDRYRGSRTGELFF,TGTGCCAGCAGCCCCGACCGATACAGGGGAAGTAGGACCGGGGAGCTGTTTTTT
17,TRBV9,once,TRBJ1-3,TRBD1,CASSTGTGGNSGNTIYF,TGTGCCAGCAGCACCGGGACAGGGGGCAACTCTGGAAACACCATATATTTT
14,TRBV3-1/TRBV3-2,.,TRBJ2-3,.,CASSQRTVTDTQYF,TGTGCCAGCAGCCAAAGGACAGTCACAGATACGCAGTATTTT
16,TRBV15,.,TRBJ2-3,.,CATNNPLARSTDTQYF,TGTGCCACCAACAACCCCTTAGCGCGTTCCACAGATACGCAGTATTTT
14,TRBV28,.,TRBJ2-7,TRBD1,CASSLRGRYDEQYF,TGTGCCAGCAGTTTGAGGGGGCGATACGACGAGCAGTACTTC
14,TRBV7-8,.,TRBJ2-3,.,CASSLLGPTDTQYF,TGTGCCAGCAGCTTACTGGGCCCCACAGATACGCAGTATTTT
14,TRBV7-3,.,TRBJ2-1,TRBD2,CASSSGLEGSEQFF,TGTGCCAGCAGCTCTGGACTAGAAGGGAGTGAGCAGTTCTTC
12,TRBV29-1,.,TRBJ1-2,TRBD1,CSAGGQGHGYTF,TGCAGCGCCGGAGGACAGGGTCATGGCTACACCTTC
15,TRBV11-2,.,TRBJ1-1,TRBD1,CASSFSGTGNTEAFF,TGTGCCAGCAGCTTTTCCGGGACAGGGAACACTGAAGCTTTCTTT
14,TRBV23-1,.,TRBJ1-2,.,CASVPGGGGRGYTF,TGCGCCAGTGTGCCTGGGGGTGGAGGGCGAGGCTACACCTTC
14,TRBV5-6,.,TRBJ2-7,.,CASSFADNFYEQYF,TGTGCCAGCAGCTTCGCGGACAACTTTTACGAGCAGTACTTC